These T cell receptor beta chains were read from a single sample in a study of blood T cell repertoires in COVID-19. Here immunoSEQ multiplex PCR was the method, and the copy in TCRdb shows in-frame clones only, minus some. The sample lists tens of thousands of clones; approximately 91% were seen once. The source material was peripheral blood. The receptors come from a woman at least 80 years old with active or convalescent COVID-19. CDR3s include the opening cysteine and the closing phenylalanine or tryptophan. Fields, in order: V gene, J gene, D gene, CDR3 length, CDR3 DNA, CDR3 protein. D genes are given only for firm matches.

V: TRBV5-8; J: TRBJ2-5; D: TRBD2; length: 14; DNA: TGTGCCAGCAGCTTAAAAGCGGGAACAGAGACCCAGTACTTC; CDR3: CASSLKAGTETQYF
V: TRBV12-5; J: TRBJ1-2; D: .; length: 14; DNA: TGTGCTAGTGGTTTGGTACCAGGTTTTACTGGCTACACCTTC; CDR3: CASGLVPGFTGYTF
V: TRBV28; J: TRBJ1-2; D: TRBD1; length: 15; DNA: TGTGCCAGCAGTTATGAGGACAGGGATAACTATGGCTACACCTTC; CDR3: CASSYEDRDNYGYTF
V: TRBV6-4; J: TRBJ2-6; D: .; length: 16; DNA: TGTGCCAGCAGTAGAGGACAGAGCTCTGGGGCCAACGTCCTGACTTTC; CDR3: CASSRGQSSGANVLTF
V: TRBV5-6; J: TRBJ2-1; D: TRBD2; length: 14; DNA: TGTGCCAGCAGCCCGGGGAGGGGAGCCTCAGGGCAGTTCTTC; CDR3: CASSPGRGASGQFF
V: TRBV5-1; J: TRBJ1-1; D: .; length: 13; DNA: TGCGCCAGCAGACAGGAAATGAACACTGAAGCTTTCTTT; CDR3: CASRQEMNTEAFF
V: TRBV19; J: TRBJ2-3; D: TRBD1; length: 18; DNA: TGTGCCAGTAGTATAGACATGCTAGGACAGGGCAGCACAGATACGCAGTATTTT; CDR3: CASSIDMLGQGSTDTQYF
V: TRBV9; J: TRBJ1-4; D: .; length: 18; DNA: TGTGCCAGCAGCGTAGATTCCGGGGGGGGCACCTCTAATGAAAAACTGTTTTTT; CDR3: CASSVDSGGGTSNEKLFF
V: TRBV10-2; J: TRBJ2-1; D: TRBD2; length: 14; DNA: TGCGCCAGCAGGTCACTAGCGGGGGAGGAGGAGCAGTTCTTC; CDR3: CASRSLAGEEEQFF
V: TRBV28; J: TRBJ2-3; D: .; length: 13; DNA: TGTGCCAGCAGGAAGACTAGCACAGATACGCAGTATTTT; CDR3: CASRKTSTDTQYF
V: TRBV5-1; J: TRBJ2-2; D: .; length: 15; DNA: TGCGCCAGCAGCTTGCTTCAGATAAACACCGGGGAGCTGTTTTTT; CDR3: CASSLLQINTGELFF
V: TRBV10-2; J: TRBJ1-6; D: TRBD1; length: 17; DNA: TGCGCCAGCAACAGAGGGGACGGGACAGGGGGCCGTTCACCCCTCCACTTT; CDR3: CASNRGDGTGGRSPLHF
V: TRBV7-9; J: TRBJ2-7; D: TRBD1; length: 15; DNA: TGTGCCAGCACGGAATCGGGACAGGCTGCCTACGAGCAGTACTTC; CDR3: CASTESGQAAYEQYF
V: TRBV9; J: TRBJ2-5; D: .; length: 13; DNA: TGTGCCAGCAGCCAACAGGGTCGAGAGACCCAGTACTTC; CDR3: CASSQQGRETQYF
V: TRBV18; J: TRBJ1-5; D: .; length: 14; DNA: TGTGCCAGCTCACTGGACAGTGTCGGTCAGCCCCAGCATTTT; CDR3: CASSLDSVGQPQHF
V: TRBV24-1; J: TRBJ2-1; D: .; length: 16; DNA: TGTGCCACCAGTGATTTCCATCGGACTGGGGACAATGAGCAGTTCTTC; CDR3: CATSDFHRTGDNEQFF
V: TRBV2; J: TRBJ1-4; D: TRBD1; length: 14; DNA: TGTGCCAGCAGTGTTACAGGGGCTAATGAAAAACTGTTTTTT; CDR3: CASSVTGANEKLFF
V: TRBV5-1; J: TRBJ1-6; D: .; length: 17; DNA: TGCGCCAGCAGCTTGGCTCCTCAGGGAAGCCGTAATTCACCCCTCCACTTT; CDR3: CASSLAPQGSRNSPLHF
V: TRBV9; J: TRBJ2-7; D: .; length: 21; DNA: TGTGCCAGCAGCGCGCGTAGGTTCTATAACACAGGGCAATCTAGGAATTACGAGCAGTACTTC; CDR3: CASSARRFYNTGQSRNYEQYF
V: TRBV7-9; J: TRBJ2-1; D: TRBD1; length: 15; DNA: TGTGCCAGCAGCCCCGGACAGGGATTATACAATGAGCAGTTCTTC; CDR3: CASSPGQGLYNEQFF
V: TRBV28; J: TRBJ1-5; D: TRBD1; length: 16; DNA: TGTGCCAGCAGCCACGCGGACAGGGGGAACAATCAGCCCCAGCATTTT; CDR3: CASSHADRGNNQPQHF
V: TRBV6-5; J: TRBJ1-2; D: .; length: 14; DNA: TGTGCCAGCAGTTACTCGAGGACAGCTTATGGCTACACCTTC; CDR3: CASSYSRTAYGYTF
V: TRBV6-2/TRBV6-3; J: TRBJ2-7; D: TRBD2; length: 17; DNA: TGTGCCAGCAGTTACCCGTCACTAGCGGGGGGGCCCTACGAGCAGTACTTC; CDR3: CASSYPSLAGGPYEQYF
V: TRBV5-5; J: TRBJ2-4; D: .; length: 17; DNA: TGTGCCAGCAGCTTTCAATGGACAGACCTCAGGGGTAGCATTCAGTACTTC; CDR3: CASSFQWTDLRGSIQYF
V: TRBV11-3; J: TRBJ1-2; D: .; length: 16; DNA: TGTGCCAGCAGCTTTTTCCAGGGTGGTATTGACTATGGCTACACCTTC; CDR3: CASSFFQGGIDYGYTF
V: TRBV5-1; J: TRBJ1-3; D: TRBD1; length: 17; DNA: TGCGCCAGCAGCGCCAATATCGGACAGGGGTCTGGAAACACCATATATTTT; CDR3: CASSANIGQGSGNTIYF
V: TRBV27; J: TRBJ1-5; D: .; length: 19; DNA: TGTGCCAGCAGTTTATCGCTCAGGGGCCAGGTATTTGTGAATCAGCCCCAGCATTTT; CDR3: CASSLSLRGQVFVNQPQHF
V: TRBV27; J: TRBJ2-7; D: TRBD2; length: 14; DNA: TGTGCCAGCCGAGCGGGGGGGATTCGGGGCGAGCAGTACTTC; CDR3: CASRAGGIRGEQYF
V: TRBV10-3; J: TRBJ2-1; D: .; length: 13; DNA: TGTGCCATCAGTGCACAGGACAGCAATGAGCAGTTCTTC; CDR3: CAISAQDSNEQFF